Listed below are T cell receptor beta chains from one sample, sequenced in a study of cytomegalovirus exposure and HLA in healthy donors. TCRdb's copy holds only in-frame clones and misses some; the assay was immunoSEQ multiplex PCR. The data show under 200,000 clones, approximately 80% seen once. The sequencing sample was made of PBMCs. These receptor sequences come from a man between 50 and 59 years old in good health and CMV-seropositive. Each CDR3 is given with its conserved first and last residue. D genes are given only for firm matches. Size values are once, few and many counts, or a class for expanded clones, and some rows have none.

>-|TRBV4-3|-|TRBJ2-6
TGCGCCAGCAGCCAAGGGGGCTCATTTGGGGCCAACGTCCTGACTTTC
CASSQGGSFGANVLTF
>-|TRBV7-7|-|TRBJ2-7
TGTGCTAGCAGCTTAGAGGGAGGCGAGCAGTACTTC
CASSLEGGEQYF
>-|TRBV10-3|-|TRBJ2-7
TGTGCCATCAGTGTGAGTACGAGGCAAAGCTCCTACGAGCAGTACTTC
CAISVSTRQSSYEQYF
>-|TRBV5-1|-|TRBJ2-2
TGCGCCAGCAGCTTTGACAGCCCCGGGGAGCTGTTTTTT
CASSFDSPGELFF
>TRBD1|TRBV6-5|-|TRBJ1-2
TGTGCCAGCAGCCAGGGACAGACCTTCTATGGCTACACCTTC
CASSQGQTFYGYTF
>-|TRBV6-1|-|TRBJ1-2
TGTGCCAGCAGTGAGCCGGGAAACTATGGCTACACCTTC
CASSEPGNYGYTF
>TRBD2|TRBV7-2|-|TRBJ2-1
TGTGCCAGCAGCCCCCTAGCGGGGTATTACAATGAGCAGTTCTTC
CASSPLAGYYNEQFF
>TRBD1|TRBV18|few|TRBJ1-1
TGTGCCAGCTCAGTTACGACAGGGGCGAACACTGAAGCTTTCTTT
CASSVTTGANTEAFF
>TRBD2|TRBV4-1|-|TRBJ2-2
TGCGCCAGCAGCCAAGATTGGCTAGCGGGGGTCACCGGGGAGCTGTTTTTT
CASSQDWLAGVTGELFF
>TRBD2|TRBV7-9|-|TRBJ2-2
TGTGCCAGCAGATCGACTAGCGGGGGAAGGGCCGGGGAGCTGTTTTTT
CASRSTSGGRAGELFF
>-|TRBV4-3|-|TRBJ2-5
TGCGCCAGCAGCCAAGGGAACCCCACTAGGGCCCAGTACTTC
CASSQGNPTRAQYF
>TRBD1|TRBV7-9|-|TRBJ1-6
TGTGCCAGCAGCAGAGACAGGGGGAATTCACCCCTCCACTTT
CASSRDRGNSPLHF
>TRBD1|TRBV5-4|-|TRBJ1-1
TGTGCCAGCAGCTCCGGACAGGGCCCTCTAACTGAAGCTTTCTTT
CASSSGQGPLTEAFF
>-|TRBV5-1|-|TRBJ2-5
TGCGCCAGCAGCTTGAATTGGCTGGCGACCCAGTACTTC
CASSLNWLATQYF
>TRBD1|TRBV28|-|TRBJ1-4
TGTGCCAGCAGTTCGGGACAGGGTGCTGAAAAACTGTTTTTT
CASSSGQGAEKLFF
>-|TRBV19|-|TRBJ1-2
TGTGCCAGTAGCCAGACAGCCAACTATGGCTACACCTTC
CASSQTANYGYTF
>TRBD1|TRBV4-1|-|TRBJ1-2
TGCGCCAGCAGCCAAGTAGGGGACAGGGTATCTGCTGGCTACACCTTC
CASSQVGDRVSAGYTF
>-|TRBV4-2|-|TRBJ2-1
TGTGCCAGCAGCCAAGATCAGGGGGGCCTTGGGAATGAGCAGTTCTTC
CASSQDQGGLGNEQFF
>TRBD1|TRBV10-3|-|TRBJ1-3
TGTGCCATCAGTGAGGGACAGGACCACTCTGGAAACACCATATATTTT
CAISEGQDHSGNTIYF
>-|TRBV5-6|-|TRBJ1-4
TGTGCCAGCAGCTTGGCTCTAGGCGGTAATGAAAAACTGTTTTTT
CASSLALGGNEKLFF
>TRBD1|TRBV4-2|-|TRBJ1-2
TGTGCCAGCAGCCAAGATAGGGCAGGGGGCAACTCTGGCTACACCTTC
CASSQDRAGGNSGYTF
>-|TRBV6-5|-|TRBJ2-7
TGTGCCAGCAGTTACTCGGGGAGCGGAGTCTACGAGCAGTACTTC
CASSYSGSGVYEQYF
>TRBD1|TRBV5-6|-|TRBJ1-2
TGTGCCAGCAGTCCGGCTGGACAGGGGGCGGGGGGCTACACCTTC
CASSPAGQGAGGYTF
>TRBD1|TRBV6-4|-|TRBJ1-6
TGTGCCAGCAGTGACTCGTATACAGGGGATTCACCCCTCCACTTT
CASSDSYTGDSPLHF
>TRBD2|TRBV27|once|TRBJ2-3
TGTGCCAGCAGTGGCCTTGCTAGCGGGGGGGCCAGTCGTACAGATACGCAGTATTTT
CASSGLASGGASRTDTQYF
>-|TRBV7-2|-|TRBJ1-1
TGTGCCAGCAGCACCAAGCGCGGGGCTTGGAACACTGAAGCTTTCTTT
CASSTKRGAWNTEAFF
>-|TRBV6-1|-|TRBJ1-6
TGTGCCAGCAGTTCACACGGAGATAATTCACCCCTCCACTTT
CASSSHGDNSPLHF
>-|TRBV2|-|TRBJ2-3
TGTGCCAGCAGTGAAATCGCAGGGACAGATACGCAGTATTTT
CASSEIAGTDTQYF
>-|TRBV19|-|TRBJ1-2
TGTGCCAGTAGTGTCGACAGGAACTATGGCTACACCTTC
CASSVDRNYGYTF
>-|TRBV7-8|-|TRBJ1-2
TGTGCCAGCAGCTTAGTGCCGGGAGGCTACACCTTC
CASSLVPGGYTF
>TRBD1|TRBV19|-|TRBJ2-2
TGTGCCAGTAGTATAGTTAGGACAGGGGACACCGGGGAGCTGTTTTTT
CASSIVRTGDTGELFF
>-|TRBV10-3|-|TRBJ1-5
TGTGCCATCAGTGAGTCTGGCCCCTCCGATCAGCCCCAGCATTTT
CAISESGPSDQPQHF
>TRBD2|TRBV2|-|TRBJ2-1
TGTGCCAGCATTAAGCGGGGGAGGGTGAATGAGCAGTTCTTC
CASIKRGRVNEQFF
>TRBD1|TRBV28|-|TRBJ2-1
TGTGCCAGCAGCCGGGACAGGGAATTTAATGAGCAGTTCTTC
CASSRDREFNEQFF
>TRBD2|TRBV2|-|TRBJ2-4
TGTGCCAGCAGGAGAGCGGGGGCCAAAAACATTCAGTACTTC
CASRRAGAKNIQYF
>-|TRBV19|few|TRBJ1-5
TGTGCCAGTTTGTCGTTGGGGCAGGGAGGAGGGTATCAGCCCCAGCATTTT
CASLSLGQGGGYQPQHF
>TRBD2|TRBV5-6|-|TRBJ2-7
TGTGCCAGCAGCTTGGGGGCTAGCGGGGGGTTATCCGAGCAGTACTTC
CASSLGASGGLSEQYF
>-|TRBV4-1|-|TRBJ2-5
TGCGCCAGCAGCCAAGGGACCGTGCGACAGATCCAAGAGACCCAGTACTTC
CASSQGTVRQIQETQYF
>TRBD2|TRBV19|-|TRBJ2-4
TGTGCCAGTAGTTCTAGCGGGGGGGCCAAAAACATTCAGTACTTC
CASSSSGGAKNIQYF
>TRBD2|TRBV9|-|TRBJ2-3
TGTGCCAGCAGCGTCGCAGCGGGGGGTACGAATACGCAGTATTTT
CASSVAAGGTNTQYF
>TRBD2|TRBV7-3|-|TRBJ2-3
TGTGCCAGCAGCTTAGGCGGGGGGGCCGTAGATACGCAGTATTTT
CASSLGGGAVDTQYF
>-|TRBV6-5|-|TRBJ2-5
TGTGCCAGCAGTTACCCGGGAGAGGAGACCCAGTACTTC
CASSYPGEETQYF
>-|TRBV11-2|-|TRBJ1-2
TGTGCCAGCAGCTACCACCGGGACCCCAACTGGGAGGCCTTC
CASSYHRDPNWEAF
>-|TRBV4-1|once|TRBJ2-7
TGCGCCAGCAGCCCCCAGCAGGGAGGCTACGAGCAGTACTTC
CASSPQQGGYEQYF
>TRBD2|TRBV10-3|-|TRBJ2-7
TGTGCCATCAATAGCGGGGTGGTCTACGAGCAGTACTTC
CAINSGVVYEQYF
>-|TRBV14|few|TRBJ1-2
TGTGCCAGCAGCCAAGGTGCCTCCGTGAGCTATGGCTACACCTTC
CASSQGASVSYGYTF
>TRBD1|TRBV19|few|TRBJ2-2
TGTGCCAGTAGTAAGTCAGGGGGCAAAACCGGGGAGCTGTTTTTT
CASSKSGGKTGELFF
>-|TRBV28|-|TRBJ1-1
TGTGCCAGCAGGAGGGCACATCCAATGAACACTGAAGCTTTCTTT
CASRRAHPMNTEAFF
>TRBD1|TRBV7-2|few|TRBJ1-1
TGTGCCAGCAGCCCCCATCAAAGACAGGGGGCGAGGACTGAAGCTTTCTTT
CASSPHQRQGARTEAFF
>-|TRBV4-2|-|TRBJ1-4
TGTGCCAGCAGCCAAGAACTAAATGAAAAACTGTTTTTT
CASSQELNEKLFF
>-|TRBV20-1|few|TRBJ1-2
TGCAGTGCTAGAAGACATCCTGGCTACACCTTC
CSARRHPGYTF
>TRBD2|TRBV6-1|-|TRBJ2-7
TGTGCCAGCAGTGCAATAACACTAGCGGGGCCCACCGGCGAGCAGTACTTC
CASSAITLAGPTGEQYF
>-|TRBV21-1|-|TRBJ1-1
TGTGCCAGCAGCACACCTCAGGGGCTTAGCTCTGAAGCTTTCTTT
CASSTPQGLSSEAFF
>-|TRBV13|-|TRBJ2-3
TGTGCCAGCAGCTCCCTTCAGGGAATGGTATGGGCAGATACGCAGTATTTT
CASSSLQGMVWADTQYF
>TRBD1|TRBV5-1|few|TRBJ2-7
TGCGCCAGCAGCTTGGACGTGACAGGGATCTACGAGCAGTACTTC
CASSLDVTGIYEQYF
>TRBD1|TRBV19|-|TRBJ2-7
TGTGCCAGTAGCCCCGGGACAGGGGGCTACGAGCAGTACTTC
CASSPGTGGYEQYF
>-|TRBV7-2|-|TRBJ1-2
TGTGCCAGCAGCCCCACAGCTTCCGCTAACTATGGCTACACCTTC
CASSPTASANYGYTF
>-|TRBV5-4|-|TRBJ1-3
TGTGCCAGCAGCTTGTCAGGGGCAGGAAACACCATATATTTT
CASSLSGAGNTIYF
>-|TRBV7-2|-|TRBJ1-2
TGTGCCAGCAGCAGGGGTCGTTTGGATGGCTACACCTTC
CASSRGRLDGYTF